What follows are 12 T cell receptor beta chains derived from one specimen sequenced in a study of molecular identifiers for immune sequencing clone quantification. TCRdb re-called the PCR reads through MiXCR, storing one row per CDR3 protein. The table has about 330,000 distinct CDR3 sequences, 24% seen once. Sequenced sample: naive CD8+ T cells from blood, with Jurkat cell RNA spiked in. The subset was: FACS-sorted CD8+CD4-CCR7+CD45RA+ naive T cells. The receptors come from a human donor in good health. Some libraries in this study had Jurkat cell RNA spiked in.

This clonotype was detected a few times. This chain joins TRBV4-3 and TRBJ2-7, with D possibly matching TRBD1 (6 bases). This CDR3 is built from 14 residues. CDR1 and CDR2 from the germline V gene are LGHNA and YSLEER. Trimming stripped 0 bases from V and 2 bases from J, with 8 bases between. CDR3 sequence: CASSQEQGTYEQYF. CDR3 DNA sequence: TGCGCCAGCAGCCAAGAACAGGGCACCTACGAGCAGTACTTC.

The sample holds many counts of this clonotype. This chain uses TRBV7-8 with TRBJ1-4, with 9 bases identical to TRBD1. V shed 5 bases, J shed 8 bases, and the junction held 9 bases outside the gene matches. Germline assignment: CDR1 SGHVS and CDR2 FQNEAQ. This CDR3 spans 15 amino acids. This CDR3 reads CASSPGTGFNEKLFF. CDR3 DNA sequence: TGTGCCAGCAGCCCGGGGACAGGGTTTAACGAAAAACTGTTTTTT.

This rearrangement joins TRBV5-4 to TRBJ2-3; 10 bases match TRBD2. V trimming: 6 bases; J trimming: 2 bases; junction bases outside the gene matches: 6. This CDR3 has 15 amino acids. Germline lookup yields CDR1 SGHNT and CDR2 YYREEE (reference sequence). This chain's CDR3 is CASMLAGAHTDTQYF. In DNA form, the CDR3 reads TGTGCCAGCATGCTAGCGGGGGCCCACACAGATACGCAGTATTTT.

This chain uses TRBV4-3 with TRBJ2-1; D is possibly TRBD2 (7 bases). Germline V lookup: CDR1 LGHNA, CDR2 YSLEER. The CDR3 runs 16 residues. V shed 0 bases and J shed 8 bases, with 17 bases lying between them. The CDR3 nucleotides are TGCGCCAGCAGCCAAGATTACTCGGGGGGCCCCGATGAGCAGTTCTTC. This gives the protein CASSQDYSGGPDEQFF.

The chain links TRBV28 to TRBJ1-6; D is unclear. Germline-derived CDR1 and CDR2 are MDHEN and SYDVKM. V gave up 5 bases and J gave up 8 bases, with 10 bases separating them. CDR3 length: 13 residues. DNA for the CDR3: TGTGCCAGCAGTCCGAGGACCTATTCACCCCTCCACTTT. Residues: CASSPRTYSPLHF.

V usage is TRBV12-3 or TRBV12-4 and J usage is TRBJ1-5, with unresolved D. The CDR3 covers 14 residues. V lost 3 bases, J lost 0 bases, and 6 bases lay in between. CDR3 DNA: TGTGCCAGCAGTTTCTTCGATAGCAATCAGCCCCAGCATTTT. It is translated as CASSFFDSNQPQHF.

This clonotype has a handful of counts. A much larger clone lies a single base off, so this may be a read error. V gene TRBV28 combines with J gene TRBJ1-1; TRBD1 aligns across 7 bases. With V trimmed by 4 bases and J by 1 base, 0 bases remained unmatched. The CDR3 runs to 13 residues. Germline loops: CDR1 MDHEN, CDR2 SYDVKM. The CDR3 region is CASSSGGNTEAFF. The CDR3, as DNA: TGTGCCAGCAGTTCAGGGGGGAACACTGAAGCTTTCTTT.

The chain employs TRBV20-1 and TRBJ2-7; D might be TRBD2 (6 bases). Germline CDR1 DFQATT, CDR2 SNEGSKA (reference sequence). The CDR3 covers 15 residues. With 0 bases removed from V and 5 bases from J, the gap between germline ends came to 17 bases. The DNA for the CDR3 is TGCAGTGCTAGAGATGGTTTCGGGAGCTACGACGAGCAGTACTTC. Protein: CSARDGFGSYDEQYF.

Regarding this clonotype: This may arise from a read error, as a much more abundant clone is one base away. The chain combines TRBV5-5 with TRBJ2-3, with D perhaps assigned TRBD1 or TRBD2 (5 bases each). The V gene's germline CDR1 is SGHKS and CDR2 YYEKEE (reference sequence). This CDR3 has 14 amino acids. CDR3 sequence reads: CDSSLGDSTDTQYF. The CDR3 DNA is TGTGACAGCAGCTTGGGGGACAGCACAGATACGCAGTATTTT.

The sample holds a few counts of this clonotype. The chain has TRBV23-1 and TRBJ1-4; D not resolved. TRBV23-1 is given ORF status, its function remaining uncertain. The CDR3 has 15 residues. With 1 base removed from V and 0 bases from J, the gap between germline ends came to 6 bases. The CDR3 here is CASSQFRTTNEKLFF. The CDR3 nucleotides read TGCGCCAGCAGTCAATTTAGGACAACTAATGAAAAACTGTTTTTT.

This clonotype was found many times. The chain recombines TRBV7-2 with TRBJ2-1, with a weak D call TRBD1 (5 bases). V dropped 1 base and J dropped 6 bases, with 7 bases sitting between them. Germline CDR1 and CDR2: SGHTA and FQGNSA. The CDR3 runs to 13 residues. The CDR3 here is CASSLVDSNEQFF. The DNA of the CDR3 is TGTGCCAGCAGCTTAGTTGACAGCAATGAGCAGTTCTTC.

This clonotype was found a few times. This rearrangement joins TRBV5-1 to TRBJ2-3, with TRBD1 identical over 7 bases. From germline, CDR1 is SGHRS and CDR2 YFSETQ. V trimming: 9 bases; J trimming: 2 bases; junction bases outside the gene matches: 9. There are 14 residues in the CDR3. CDR3 DNA sequence: TGCGCCACTCGACAAGGGGGCTACACAGATACGCAGTATTTT. It encodes CATRQGGYTDTQYF. Complete variable domain (other parts from reference TRBV5-1 and TRBJ2-3): KAGVTQTPRYLIKTRGQQVTLSCSPISGHRSVSWYQQTPGQGLQFLFEYFSETQRNKGNFPGRFSGRQFSNSRSEMNVSTLELGDSALYLCATRQGGYTDTQYFGPGTRLTVL.